One and the same sample provided the 8 T cell receptor beta chains below, sequenced in a study of cytomegalovirus exposure and HLA in healthy donors. Some clones are missing from TCRdb's copy, which holds only in-frame ones; the method was immunoSEQ multiplex PCR. The table lists 110,000 to 150,000 clones, 75% to 90% of them singletons. Material for sequencing was PBMCs. Receptors were obtained from a woman aged 18-35 years in good health and CMV-seropositive.

The J gene is TRBJ1-5, the V gene TRBV28; D not resolved. The CDR3 extends over 12 amino acids. V dropped 5 bases and J dropped 5 bases, with 7 bases sitting between them. CDR1 is MDHEN, CDR2 SYDVKM, per germline. The CDR3 reads CASSPPDQPQHF. The CDR3 DNA follows: TGTGCCAGCAGTCCCCCCGATCAGCCCCAGCATTTT. Full variable domain (outside the CDR3, taken from reference TRBV28 and TRBJ1-5): DVKVTQSSRYLVKRTGEKVFLECVQDMDHENMFWYRQDPGLGLRLIYFSYDVKMKEKGDIPEGYSVSREKKERFSLILESASTNQTSMYLCASSPPDQPQHFGDGTRLSIL.

This chain joins TRBV28 and TRBJ2-3; TRBD2 is a possible D gene (5 bases). Germline V gene data show CDR1 as MDHEN and CDR2 as SYDVKM. The CDR3 is made up of 12 amino acids. Deletions cut 7 bases from V and 0 bases from J, with 5 bases between. The CDR3 sequence is CASTGSTDTQYF. The CDR3 DNA is TGTGCCAGCACGGGAAGCACAGATACGCAGTATTTT.

This clone was observed once. The chain combines TRBV19 with TRBJ1-4; D might be TRBD1 (6 bases). Trimming took off 6 bases at V and 0 bases at J, with 11 bases between the two ends. The CDR3 has 15 amino acids. The germline V gene has CDR1 LNHDA and CDR2 SQIVND (reference sequence). CDR3 amino acids: CASRRDTSTNEKLFF. The CDR3 nucleotides are TGTGCCAGTAGGAGGGACACCTCAACTAATGAAAAACTGTTTTTT. Combining the CDR3 with reference TRBV19 and TRBJ1-4 gives the whole variable domain DGGITQSPKYLFRKEGQNVTLSCEQNLNHDAMYWYRQDPGQGLRLIYYSQIVNDFQKGDIAEGYSVSREKKESFPLTVTSAQKNPTAFYLCASRRDTSTNEKLFFGSGTQLSVL.

The rearrangement joins TRBV6-5 to TRBJ2-1; 10 positions match TRBD2. Germline V gives CDR1 MNHEY, CDR2 SVGAGI. J was trimmed by 4 bases and V by 6 bases; bases with no gene match: 6. The CDR3 spans 15 residues. The CDR3, as DNA: TGTGCCAGCAGCCGCCTAGCGGGGGAGTACAATGAGCAGTTCTTC. Translated: CASSRLAGEYNEQFF.

The count of this clone is one. The CDR3 region has the DNA TGTGCCAGCACCCCTTCGCCAGGGAACCCCTATGGCTACACCTTC. Protein: CASTPSPGNPYGYTF. The chain has TRBV13 and TRBJ1-2, with D maybe TRBD1 (5 bases). The CDR3 spans 15 residues. Germline loops: CDR1 PRHDT, CDR2 FYEKMQ (reference sequence). Trimming stripped 7 bases from V and 4 bases from J, with 19 bases between.

The chain recombines TRBV5-6 with TRBJ2-7; TRBD1 matches 9 bases. Germline values: CDR1 SGHDT, CDR2 YYEEEE. Trimming removed 3 bases from V and 2 bases from J; junction bases left unmatched: 3. The CDR3 extends over 14 amino acids. The CDR3 region is CASSWTGVTYEQYF. DNA of the CDR3: TGTGCCAGCAGCTGGACAGGGGTAACCTACGAGCAGTACTTC.

The chain carries TRBV7-9 and TRBJ2-1, with D possibly matching TRBD1 (6 bases). Germline assignment: CDR1 SEHNR and CDR2 FQNEAQ (reference sequence). With 10 bases removed from V and 15 bases from J, the gap between germline ends came to 16 bases. CDR3 length: 10 amino acids. CDR3 in amino acids: CATVTGIPFF. The DNA of the CDR3 is TGTGCCACCGTTACAGGGATACCGTTCTTC. Complete variable domain (other parts from reference TRBV7-9 and TRBJ2-1): DTGVSQNPRHKITKRGQNVTFRCDPISEHNRLYWYRQTLGQGPEFLTYFQNEAQLEKSRLLSDRFSAERPKGSFSTLEIQRTEQGDSAMYLCATVTGIPFFGPGTRLTVL.

The gene calls are TRBV7-8 and TRBJ2-7; TRBD1 might be the D (6 bases). V was trimmed by 5 bases and J by 0 bases, leaving 11 bases between them. This CDR3 is 14 amino acids long. The germline V gene has CDR1 SGHVS and CDR2 FQNEAQ. For the CDR3, the DNA is TGTGCCAGCAGCCTGGACAGAACCTCCTACGAGCAGTACTTC. This translates into CASSLDRTSYEQYF. Full variable domain (outside the CDR3, taken from reference TRBV7-8 and TRBJ2-7): GAGVSQSPRYKVAKRGQDVALRCDPISGHVSLFWYQQALGQGPEFLTYFQNEAQLDKSGLPSDRFFAERPEGSVSTLKIQRTQQEDSAVYLCASSLDRTSYEQYFGPGTRLTVT.